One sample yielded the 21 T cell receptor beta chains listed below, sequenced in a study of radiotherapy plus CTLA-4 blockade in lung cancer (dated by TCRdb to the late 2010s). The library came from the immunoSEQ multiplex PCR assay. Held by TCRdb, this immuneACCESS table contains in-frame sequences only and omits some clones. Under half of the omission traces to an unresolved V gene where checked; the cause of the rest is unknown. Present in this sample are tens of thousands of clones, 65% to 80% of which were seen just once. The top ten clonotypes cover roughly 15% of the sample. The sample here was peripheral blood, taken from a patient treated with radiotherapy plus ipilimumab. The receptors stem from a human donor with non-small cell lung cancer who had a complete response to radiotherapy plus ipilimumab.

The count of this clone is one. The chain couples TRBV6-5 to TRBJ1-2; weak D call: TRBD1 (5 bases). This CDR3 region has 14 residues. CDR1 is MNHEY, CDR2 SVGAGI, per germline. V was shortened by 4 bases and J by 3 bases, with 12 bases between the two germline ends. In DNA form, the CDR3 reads TGTGCCAGCAGTTCCCCCGACAGTTACTATGGCTACACCTTC. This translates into CASSSPDSYYGYTF.

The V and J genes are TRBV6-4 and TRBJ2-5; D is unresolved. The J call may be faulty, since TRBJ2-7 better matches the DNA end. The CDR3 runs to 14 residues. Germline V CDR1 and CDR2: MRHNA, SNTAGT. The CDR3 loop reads CASSDSRLLIEQYF. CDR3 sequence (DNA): TGTGCCAGCAGTGACTCGAGACTGTTGATCGAGCAGTACTTC.

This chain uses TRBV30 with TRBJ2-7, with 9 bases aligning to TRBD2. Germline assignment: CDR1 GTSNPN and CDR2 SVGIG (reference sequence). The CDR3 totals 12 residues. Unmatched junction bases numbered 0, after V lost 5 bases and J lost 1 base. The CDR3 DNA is TGTGCCTGGGCGGGGGGGTCCTACGAGCAGTACTTC. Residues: CAWAGGSYEQYF.

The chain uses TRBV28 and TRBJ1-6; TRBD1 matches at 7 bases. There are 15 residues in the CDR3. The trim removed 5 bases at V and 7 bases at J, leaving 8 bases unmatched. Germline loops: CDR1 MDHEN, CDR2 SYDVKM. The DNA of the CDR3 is TGTGCCAGCAGTACCCCGGGACAGCCGAATTCACCCCTCCACTTT. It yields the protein CASSTPGQPNSPLHF.

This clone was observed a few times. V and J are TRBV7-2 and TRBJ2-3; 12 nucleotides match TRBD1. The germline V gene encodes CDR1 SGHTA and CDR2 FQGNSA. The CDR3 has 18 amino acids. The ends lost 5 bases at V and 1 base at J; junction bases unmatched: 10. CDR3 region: CASSPKGTGGFRTDTQYF. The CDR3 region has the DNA TGTGCCAGCAGCCCAAAAGGGACAGGGGGCTTTCGCACAGATACGCAGTATTTT.

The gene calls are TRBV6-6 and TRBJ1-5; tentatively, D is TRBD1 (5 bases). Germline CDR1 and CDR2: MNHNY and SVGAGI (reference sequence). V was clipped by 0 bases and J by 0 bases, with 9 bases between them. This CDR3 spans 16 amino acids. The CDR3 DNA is TGTGCCAGCAGTTACTCGTGGAGGGGTAGCAATCAGCCCCAGCATTTT. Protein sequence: CASSYSWRGSNQPQHF.

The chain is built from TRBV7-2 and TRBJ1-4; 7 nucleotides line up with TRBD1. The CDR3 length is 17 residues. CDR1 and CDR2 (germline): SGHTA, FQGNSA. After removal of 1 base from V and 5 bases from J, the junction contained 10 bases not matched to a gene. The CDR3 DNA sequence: TGTGCCAGCAGCTTAGGCCCCTGGACAGGTGCAAATGAAAAACTGTTTTTT. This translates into CASSLGPWTGANEKLFF.

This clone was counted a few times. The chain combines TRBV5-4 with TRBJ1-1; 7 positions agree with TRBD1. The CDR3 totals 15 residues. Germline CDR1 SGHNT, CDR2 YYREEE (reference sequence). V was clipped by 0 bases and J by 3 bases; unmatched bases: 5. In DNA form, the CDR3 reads TGTGCCAGCAGCTTGGACAGGGGACCATACACTGAAGCTTTCTTT. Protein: CASSLDRGPYTEAFF. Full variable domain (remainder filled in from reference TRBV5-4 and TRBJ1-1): ETGVTQSPTHLIKTRGQQVTLRCSSQSGHNTVSWYQQALGQGPQFIFQYYREEENGRGNFPPRFSGLQFPNYSSELNVNALELDDSALYLCASSLDRGPYTEAFFGQGTRLTVV.

Here the CDR3 reads CSVVLGGSGSNQPQHF. The CDR3 bases are TGCAGCGTTGTATTAGGGGGCTCAGGAAGCAATCAGCCCCAGCATTTT. The rearrangement links TRBV29-1 to TRBJ1-5; TRBD1 matches at 7 bases. V was clipped by 4 bases and J by 1 base; unmatched bases: 10. CDR3 length: 16 amino acids. CDR1 SQVTM and CDR2 ANQGSEA come from the germline V gene.

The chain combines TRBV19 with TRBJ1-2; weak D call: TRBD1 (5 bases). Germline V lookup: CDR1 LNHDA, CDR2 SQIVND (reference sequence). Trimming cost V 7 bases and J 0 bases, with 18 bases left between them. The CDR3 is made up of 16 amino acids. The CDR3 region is CASIALGKGSNYGYTF. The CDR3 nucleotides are TGTGCCAGTATCGCTTTAGGCAAGGGGTCTAACTATGGCTACACCTTC.

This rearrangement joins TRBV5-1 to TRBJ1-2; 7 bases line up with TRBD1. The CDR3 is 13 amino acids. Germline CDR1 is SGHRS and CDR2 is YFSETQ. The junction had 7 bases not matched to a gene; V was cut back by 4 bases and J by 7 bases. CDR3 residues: CASSLTGAFGYTF. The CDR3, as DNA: TGCGCCAGCAGCCTCACAGGGGCCTTTGGCTACACCTTC.

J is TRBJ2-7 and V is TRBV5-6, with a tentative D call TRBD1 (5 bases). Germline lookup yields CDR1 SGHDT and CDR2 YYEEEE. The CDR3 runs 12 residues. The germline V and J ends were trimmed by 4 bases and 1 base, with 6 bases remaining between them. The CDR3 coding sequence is TGTGCCAGCAGCCGACAGTCCTACGAGCAGTACGTC. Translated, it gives CASSRQSYEQYV.

The CDR3 spells CASSTQGNTEAFF. The CDR3 nucleotides read TGTGCCAGTAGTACTCAGGGGAACACTGAAGCTTTCTTT. The genes are TRBV19 and TRBJ1-1, with a weak D call TRBD1 (5 bases). Looked up from germline, CDR1 is LNHDA and CDR2 is SQIVND (reference sequence). The CDR3 length is 13 residues. The V gene lost 4 bases and the J gene lost 1 base, with 7 bases spanning the gap.

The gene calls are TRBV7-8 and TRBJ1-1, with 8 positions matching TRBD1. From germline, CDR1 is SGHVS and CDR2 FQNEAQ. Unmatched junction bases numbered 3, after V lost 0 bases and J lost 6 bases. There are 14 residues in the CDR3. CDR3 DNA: TGTGCCAGCAGCTTAGCCCCAGGGGGCTCTGAAGCTTTCTTT. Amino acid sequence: CASSLAPGGSEAFF.

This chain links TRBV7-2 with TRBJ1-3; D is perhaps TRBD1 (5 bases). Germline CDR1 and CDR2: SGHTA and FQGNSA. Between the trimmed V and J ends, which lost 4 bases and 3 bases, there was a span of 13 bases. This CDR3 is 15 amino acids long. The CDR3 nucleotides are TGTGCCAGCAGCTCCTCAGGGTCTGGTGGAAACACCATATATTTT. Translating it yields CASSSSGSGGNTIYF.

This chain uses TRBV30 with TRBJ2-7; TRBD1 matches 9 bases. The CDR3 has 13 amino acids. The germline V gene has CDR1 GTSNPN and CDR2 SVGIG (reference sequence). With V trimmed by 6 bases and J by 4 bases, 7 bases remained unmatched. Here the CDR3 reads CACLGQGIYEQYV. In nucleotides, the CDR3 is TGTGCCTGTCTGGGACAGGGAATTTACGAGCAGTACGTC.

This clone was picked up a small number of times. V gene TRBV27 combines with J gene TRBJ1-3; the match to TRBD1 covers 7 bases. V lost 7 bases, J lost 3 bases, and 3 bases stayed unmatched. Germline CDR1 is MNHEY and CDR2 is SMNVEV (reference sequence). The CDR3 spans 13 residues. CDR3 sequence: CASTDRVGNTIYF. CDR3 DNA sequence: TGTGCCAGCACCGACAGGGTTGGAAACACCATATATTTT.

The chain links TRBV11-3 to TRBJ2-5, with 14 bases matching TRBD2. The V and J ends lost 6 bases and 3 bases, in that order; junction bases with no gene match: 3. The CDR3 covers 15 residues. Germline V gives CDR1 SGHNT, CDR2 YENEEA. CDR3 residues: CASRRTSGRKETQYF. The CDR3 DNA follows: TGTGCCAGCAGAAGGACTAGCGGGAGGAAAGAGACCCAGTACTTC.

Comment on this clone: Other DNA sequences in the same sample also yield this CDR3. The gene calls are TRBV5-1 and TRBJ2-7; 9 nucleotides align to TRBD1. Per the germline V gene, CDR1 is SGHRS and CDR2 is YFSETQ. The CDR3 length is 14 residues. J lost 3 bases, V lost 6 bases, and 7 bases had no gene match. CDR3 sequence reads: CASTIGTGNYEQYF. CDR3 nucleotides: TGCGCCAGCACTATCGGGACAGGGAACTACGAGCAGTACTTC.

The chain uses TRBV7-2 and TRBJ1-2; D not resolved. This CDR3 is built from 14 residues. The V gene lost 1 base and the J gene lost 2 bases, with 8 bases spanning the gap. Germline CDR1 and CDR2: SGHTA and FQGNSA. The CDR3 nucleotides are TGTGCCAGCAGCTTAGAAGGCAGGAACTATGGCTACACCTTC. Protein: CASSLEGRNYGYTF.

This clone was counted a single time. In DNA form, the CDR3 reads TGTGCCAGCAGCCCTGACAGGGGGATCGAGGAGACCCAGTACTTC. It encodes CASSPDRGIEETQYF. V and J are TRBV7-2 and TRBJ2-5; 9 bases align to TRBD1. V shed 5 bases, J shed 5 bases, and the junction held 9 bases outside the gene matches. The CDR3 runs to 15 residues. The germline V gene has CDR1 SGHTA and CDR2 FQGNSA. Using reference TRBV7-2 and TRBJ2-5 for the parts outside the CDR3, the full variable domain is GAGVSQSPSNKVTEKGKDVELRCDPISGHTALYWYRQSLGQGLEFLIYFQGNSAPDKSGLPSDRFSAERTGGSVSTLTIQRTQQEDSAVYLCASSPDRGIEETQYFGPGTRLLVL.